The source of this TCR beta chain is a study of regulatory T cells in long-lasting Graves disease. CDR3 length equals 13 residues. The germline gives CDR1 LNHDA, CDR2 SQIVND (reference sequence). V shed 8 bases and J shed 4 bases, with 12 bases lying between them. This clonotype was found a few times. Antigen specificity is unknown. Whole-study results and caveats: Persistent cases of Graves' showed reduced TCR diversity relative to newly diagnosed patients.

iRepertoire HTBI primers and Arm-PCR of CDR3 regions built TCR beta libraries. TCRdb recomputed calls from the multiplex PCR reads with MiXCR, one row per CDR3 protein. This sample has hundreds of thousands of distinct CDR3 sequences, with roughly 17% found just once. Time point described: newly diagnosed GD, antithyroid drugs for less than 3 months. PBMC RNA served as the TCR library source. This sample was shared with a second study, whose subject was T cells in Graves' hyperthyroidism and ophthalmopathy.

The V and J genes are TRBV19 and TRBJ1-5; D unresolved. This receptor was obtained from a man aged 35-49 years with Graves disease. Sample: peripheral blood mononuclear cells (PBMCs), taken at new diagnosis, from a patient treated with antithyroid drugs. CDR3 in DNA: TGTGCCAGTCGACGGCAGATTAATCAGCCCCAGCATTTT. Translating gives CASRRQINQPQHF.